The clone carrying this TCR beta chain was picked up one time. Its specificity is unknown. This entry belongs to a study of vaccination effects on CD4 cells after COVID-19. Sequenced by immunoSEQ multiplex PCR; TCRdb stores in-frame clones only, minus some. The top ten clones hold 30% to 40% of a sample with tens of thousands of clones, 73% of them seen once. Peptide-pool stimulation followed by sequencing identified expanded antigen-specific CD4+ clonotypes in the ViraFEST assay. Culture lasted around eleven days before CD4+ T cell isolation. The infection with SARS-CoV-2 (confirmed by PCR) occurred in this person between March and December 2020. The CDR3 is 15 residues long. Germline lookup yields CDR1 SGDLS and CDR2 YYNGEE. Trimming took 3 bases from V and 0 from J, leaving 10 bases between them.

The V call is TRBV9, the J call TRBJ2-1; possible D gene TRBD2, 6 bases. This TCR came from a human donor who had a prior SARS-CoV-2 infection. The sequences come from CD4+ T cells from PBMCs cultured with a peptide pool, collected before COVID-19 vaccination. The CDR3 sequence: CASSGRGSSYNEQFF. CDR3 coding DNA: TGTGCCAGCAGCGGACGGGGGAGCTCCTACAATGAGCAGTTCTTC.